This TCR beta chain is drawn from a study of blood T cell repertoires in COVID-19. Study summary: Material from acute and convalescent COVID-19 was sourced from the United States, Italy and Spain.

Authors' analysis steps: Reference gene primer amplification gave nucleated cell count estimates. Generated by immunoSEQ multiplex PCR, the TCRdb table keeps only in-frame clones and is missing some. The V and J calls and clone size were taken over from that table, and D and trimming were inferred from the DNA. The table lists about 220,000 clones, over 75% of them singletons. Clinical histories supplied by participants themselves formed the basis of cohort assignment. CDR3 size: 20 residues. The germline V gene encodes CDR1 KGHDR and CDR2 SFDVKD. The junction had 14 bases not matched to a gene; V was cut back by 4 bases and J by 2 bases.

The V and J genes are TRBV24-1 and TRBJ2-1; TRBD2 agrees at 12 bases. Material for sequencing was PBMCs or T cells enriched from blood (not recorded which). This clonotype originated in a woman between 18 and 29 years old in a cohort exposed to, infected with or recovered from COVID-19 (not recorded which). The CDR3 loop reads CATSEPPGLAGGYPYNEQFF. DNA for the CDR3: TGTGCCACCAGTGAACCCCCCGGGCTAGCGGGAGGGTATCCCTACAATGAGCAGTTCTTC.